This TCR beta chain was identified in a study of OX40 agonist ivuxolimab in advanced cancers. Here immunoSEQ multiplex PCR was the method, and the copy in TCRdb shows in-frame clones only, minus some. The profile covers fewer than 14,000 clones, with approximately 84% appearing a single time and more than 14% taken by the ten largest. Overall study findings and caveats: Near-lowest levels of clonal expansion characterized partial responders at 0.1-3.0 mg/kg.

CDR3 size: 16 residues. CDR1 is MNHNS and CDR2 is SASEGT in the germline V gene. Trimming pared 0 bases from V and 3 bases from J, leaving 12 bases between. Note on this clone: What it binds is not known.

The timepoints at which blood was sampled were baseline, cycle 4 day 1, and cycle 7 day 1. This TCR came from an adult with an advanced solid tumor such as melanoma, head and neck, liver or kidney cancer. Here the sequenced sample was CD4+ or CD8+ T cells sorted from blood, taken in a trial of the OX40 agonist ivuxolimab. The genes are TRBV6-1 and TRBJ1-5; no clear D gene. The CDR3 is CASSEAGAPLNQPQHF. CDR3 DNA sequence: TGTGCCAGCAGTGAAGCAGGAGCCCCTCTCAATCAGCCCCAGCATTTT.